Following are 18 T cell receptor beta chains from one sample sequenced in a study of T-cell memory formation after mild COVID-19. MiXCR, run by TCRdb on the 5' RACE reads, gives a single entry per CDR3 protein. The data contain fewer than 700,000 distinct CDR3 sequences, about 22% of them singletons. Material: PBMCs or a T cell subset sorted from them (not recorded which). These receptors were taken from an adult woman who had mild COVID-19 (a few samples of this study predate the infection). Cell type and time point are not known.

This clonotype turned up a few times. The DNA for the CDR3 is TGTGCCAGCAGTTACCCTACTAGCGGGAGGGCCACAGATACGCAGTATTTT. It translates to CASSYPTSGRATDTQYF. This chain links TRBV6-6 with TRBJ2-3; TRBD2 agrees at 13 bases. V gave up 2 bases and J gave up 2 bases; unmatched junction bases: 4. The CDR3 extends over 17 amino acids. Germline V gene sequence: CDR1 MNHNY, CDR2 SVGAGI (reference sequence).

The rearrangement links TRBV18 to TRBJ2-7; TRBD1 matches 7 bases. This CDR3 is 15 amino acids long. The ends lost 3 bases at V and 3 bases at J; junction bases unmatched: 8. The germline V gene encodes CDR1 KGHSH and CDR2 LQKENI. CDR3 nucleotides: TGTGCCAGCTCACCCGCCGACAGGGAAGGCTACGAGCAGTACTTC. Protein product: CASSPADREGYEQYF. Variable domain in full (rest from reference TRBV18 and TRBJ2-7): NAGVMQNPRHLVRRRGQEARLRCSPMKGHSHVYWYRQLPEEGLKFMVYLQKENIIDESGMPKERFSAEFPKEGPSILRIQQVVRGDSAAYFCASSPADREGYEQYFGPGTRLTVT.

The V gene is TRBV4-1, the J gene TRBJ1-5; D ambiguous. The length of the CDR3 is 14 residues. The germline CDR1 and CDR2 sequences are MGHRA and YSYEKL. V lost 2 bases, J lost 10 bases, and 15 bases lay in between. The chain's CDR3 is CASSQTPGPRPQHF. The DNA for the CDR3 is TGCGCCAGCAGCCAAACCCCAGGCCCGCGACCCCAGCATTTT.

This chain connects TRBV5-1 to TRBJ2-3, with TRBD2 matching over 8 bases. This CDR3 comprises 17 residues. The junction had 8 bases not matched to a gene; V was cut back by 0 bases and J by 2 bases. Looked up from germline, CDR1 is SGHRS and CDR2 is YFSETQ. In DNA form, the CDR3 reads TGCGCCAGCAGCTTGGCGTCTCTAGCGGGCATCACAGATACGCAGTATTTT. It codes for CASSLASLAGITDTQYF.

This sequence joins TRBV6-2 or TRBV6-3 and TRBJ2-7; tentatively, D is TRBD1 (5 bases). This CDR3 region has 13 residues. In germline, CDR1 is MNHEY, CDR2 SVGEGT. The V end lost 10 bases, the J end lost 2 bases, and 15 bases lay between the germline ends. CDR3 in amino acids: CATRTSMAYEQYF. In nucleotides, the CDR3 is TGTGCCACCCGGACATCCATGGCCTACGAGCAGTACTTC.

The rearrangement joins TRBV20-1 to TRBJ2-5; 7 bases are shared with TRBD1. The J segment lost 4 bases and the V segment lost 3 bases, leaving 8 bases of the junction unmatched. CDR3 length: 14 residues. Germline V lookup: CDR1 DFQATT, CDR2 SNEGSKA (reference sequence). The CDR3: CSASGTGVTETQYF. In DNA, the CDR3 is TGCAGTGCTAGTGGAACAGGGGTAACAGAGACCCAGTACTTC.

This clonotype has ten or more counts. This sequence joins TRBV12-3 or TRBV12-4 and TRBJ2-3; maybe TRBD1 (6 bases). The length of the CDR3 is 16 residues. The ends were cut back, 3 bases at V and 1 base at J, with 14 bases in the middle. The CDR3 DNA reads TGTGCCAGCAGTTTCGCCCTCTCAGGGGGCACAGATACGCAGTATTTT. This gives the protein CASSFALSGGTDTQYF.

V gene TRBV6-5 combines with J gene TRBJ1-1; 9 bases line up with TRBD1. CDR3 length equals 17 residues. Germline V gene data show CDR1 as MNHEY and CDR2 as SVGAGI. V was clipped by 6 bases and J by 0 bases; unmatched bases: 11. CDR3 DNA sequence: TGTGCCAGCAGCCCCGGGACAGGGCCCCTAATGAACACTGAAGCTTTCTTT. Residues: CASSPGTGPLMNTEAFF.

J is TRBJ2-1 and V is TRBV29-1, with D possibly matching TRBD2 (5 bases). Trimming left V 3 bases short and J 7 bases short, with 10 bases between. This CDR3 contains 12 residues. CDR1 is SQVTM, CDR2 ANQGSEA, per germline. The CDR3 DNA is TGCAGCGTTGACGAGGGCCCAAATGAGCAGTTCTTC. Amino acids: CSVDEGPNEQFF.

The chain uses TRBV7-9 and TRBJ2-1, with D unresolved. Germline-derived CDR1 and CDR2 are SEHNR and FQNEAQ (reference sequence). V lost 3 bases to trimming and J lost 6 bases, with 18 bases between them. The CDR3 length is 16 residues. CDR3 sequence reads: CASSLSLVAIANEQFF. The CDR3 DNA reads as TGTGCCAGCAGCTTGTCGTTGGTAGCCATAGCCAATGAGCAGTTCTTC.

This clonotype was detected a few times. The chain has TRBV5-1 and TRBJ2-7; TRBD2 matches at 14 bases. V lost 4 bases, J lost 5 bases, and 5 bases stayed unmatched. This CDR3 is built from 15 residues. Per germline, CDR1 SGHRS and CDR2 YFSETQ. CDR3 loop: CASSPGLAGADEQYF. The CDR3 nucleotides read TGCGCCAGCAGCCCGGGACTAGCGGGGGCCGACGAGCAGTACTTC.

J is TRBJ2-5 and V is TRBV20-1; either TRBD1 or TRBD2 may supply D (5 bases each). The germline V gene encodes CDR1 DFQATT and CDR2 SNEGSKA (reference sequence). The CDR3 consists of 14 residues. Trimming left V 2 bases short and J 4 bases short, with 14 bases between. The CDR3 DNA sequence: TGCAGTGCTAGACGTGGGGGTAGTGGAGAGACCCAGTACTTC. As protein: CSARRGGSGETQYF.

This clonotype showed up just a few times. J is TRBJ2-7 and V is TRBV20-1; tentatively, D is TRBD1 or TRBD2 (5 bases each). Looked up from germline, CDR1 is DFQATT and CDR2 is SNEGSKA (reference sequence). The V and J ends lost 3 bases and 5 bases respectively, with 20 bases between them. This CDR3 region has 15 residues. CDR3 sequence: CSASRGDPYGDEQYF. For the CDR3, the DNA is TGCAGTGCTAGTAGAGGGGACCCCTACGGGGACGAGCAGTACTTC.

This chain joins TRBV4-2 and TRBJ1-4, with a weak D call TRBD1 (6 bases). The CDR3 is 14 amino acids. Trimming removed 6 bases at V and 5 bases at J, with 13 bases between. Germline V gene lookup returns CDR1 LGHNA and CDR2 YNFKEQ. This CDR3 reads CASSPKGGNEKLFF. CDR3 coding DNA: TGTGCCAGCAGTCCCAAGGGGGGGAATGAAAAACTGTTTTTT.

The rearrangement links TRBV6-5 to TRBJ1-1, with D hard to call. Germline CDR1 and CDR2: MNHEY and SVGAGI. The CDR3 length is 17 residues. The V and J ends lost 0 bases and 0 bases respectively, with 14 bases between them. The CDR3 region is CASSYSAPARLNTEAFF. The CDR3 nucleotides are TGTGCCAGCAGTTACTCCGCCCCCGCCAGGCTGAACACTGAAGCTTTCTTT.

This clonotype was observed a handful of times. The chain carries TRBV2 and TRBJ2-3; a weak D match, TRBD1 (6 bases). CDR1 is SNHLY and CDR2 is FYNNEI in the germline V gene. The germline V and J ends were trimmed by 7 bases and 4 bases, with 15 bases remaining between them. CDR3 length: 14 amino acids. The CDR3 DNA follows: TGTGCCAGCACACAGGGAGTTTTTGCAGATACGCAGTATTTT. It translates to CASTQGVFADTQYF.

This clonotype occurred a few times. The chain has TRBV4-1 and TRBJ1-2; a weak D match, TRBD1 (5 bases). Germline CDR1 MGHRA, CDR2 YSYEKL. V was cut by 4 bases and J by 6 bases, with 12 bases left in between. The CDR3 contains 13 residues. CDR3 DNA: TGCGCCAGCAGCCTCGGGAGGGGCAATGGCTACACCTTC. Its translation: CASSLGRGNGYTF.

The table lists this clonotype with a few counts. CDR3 sequence (DNA): TGCAGCGTTGAAATACCCGGGACAGGGTTATACGAGCAGTACTTC. As protein: CSVEIPGTGLYEQYF. The chain links TRBV29-1 to TRBJ2-7; 9 bases are a match to TRBD1. J was trimmed by 4 bases and V by 2 bases; bases with no gene match: 9. The CDR3 is made up of 15 amino acids. CDR1 is SQVTM, CDR2 ANQGSEA, per germline.